These 30 T cell receptor beta chains were sequenced from one sample in a study of vaccination and CD4 T cells after COVID-19. For these receptors, no antigen is known. Treatment described: approximately nine-day PBMC culture with coronavirus spike peptide pools or control peptides (ViraFEST assay). Unexposed donor CD4+ T cells predated the COVID-19 pandemic, collected 2011-2018. Cultured CD4+ T cells had their DNA profiled by the Oncomine TCR Beta short-read assay. Genomic DNA was isolated from cultured CD4+ T cells. TCRdb re-called the PCR reads with MiXCR, one entry per CDR3 protein. The sample shows 9,000 to 9,500 distinct CDR3 sequences, approximately 31% of them seen only once. The material sequenced was CD4+ T cells from blood, cultured in vitro. These receptors were obtained from a human donor in good health.

This clonotype was seen a handful of times. The rearrangement links TRBV20-1 to TRBJ1-6, with 7 bases lining up with TRBD1. CDR1 is DFQATT and CDR2 is SNEGSKA in the germline V gene (reference sequence). V lost 0 bases, J lost 6 bases, and 8 bases stayed unmatched. This CDR3 has 16 amino acids. CDR3 residues: CSARDYRGGTNSPLHF. The DNA for the CDR3 is TGCAGTGCTAGAGATTATCGAGGGGGCACTAATTCACCCCTCCACTTT.

The chain carries TRBV7-8 and TRBJ1-2; D gene unclear. Germline values: CDR1 SGHVS, CDR2 FQNEAQ. CDR3 length: 13 amino acids. Trimming left V 5 bases short and J 6 bases short, with 13 bases between. CDR3 coding DNA: TGTGCCAGCAGCCTAGGTGCGGAAGATGGCTACACCTTC. Translation: CASSLGAEDGYTF.

This chain's CDR3 is CASRLMVAGYNEQFF. The CDR3 nucleotides read TGTGCCAGCAGGCTTATGGTAGCGGGCTACAATGAGCAGTTCTTC. This chain links TRBV27 with TRBJ2-1; 7 nucleotides align to TRBD2. Germline assignment: CDR1 MNHEY and CDR2 SMNVEV (reference sequence). V lost 6 bases to trimming and J lost 3 bases; unmatched junction nucleotides: 8. This CDR3 contains 15 residues.

The genes are TRBV19 and TRBJ2-5; D is unresolved. Germline V gene data show CDR1 as LNHDA and CDR2 as SQIVND (reference sequence). The CDR3 sequence is 13 residues long. The germline V and J ends were trimmed by 5 bases and 2 bases, with 9 bases remaining between them. The DNA of the CDR3 is TGTGCCAGTAGTCCCCGTAAGCAAGAGACCCAGTACTTC. Amino acids: CASSPRKQETQYF.

This sequence joins TRBV28 and TRBJ1-2, with TRBD1 matching over 7 bases. Germline V gene lookup returns CDR1 MDHEN and CDR2 SYDVKM. With V trimmed by 4 bases and J by 8 bases, 7 bases remained unmatched. The CDR3 has 13 amino acids. CDR3 amino acids: CASSSDRVGGYTF. CDR3 sequence (DNA): TGTGCCAGCAGTTCCGACAGGGTGGGCGGCTACACCTTC.

The rearrangement links TRBV19 to TRBJ2-7, with D tentatively TRBD1 or TRBD2 (5 bases each). CDR1 is LNHDA, CDR2 SQIVND, per germline (reference sequence). Trimming cost V 4 bases and J 4 bases, with 17 bases left between them. The CDR3 loop spans 15 amino acids. CDR3 sequence reads: CASSNPKLGEYEQYF. In DNA form, the CDR3 reads TGTGCCAGTAGTAACCCAAAGCTGGGGGAGTACGAGCAGTACTTC.

The V call is TRBV10-3, the J call TRBJ1-6; D remains unclear. Germline V gene data show CDR1 as ENHRY and CDR2 as SYGVKD. The CDR3 runs to 12 residues. Trimming pared 8 bases from V and 5 bases from J, leaving 7 bases between. The CDR3 bases are TGTGCCATCCGGGTCGATAATTCACCCCTCCACTTT. This sequence encodes CAIRVDNSPLHF.

This clonotype appeared a few times. V usage is TRBV29-1 and J usage is TRBJ2-3, with 11 bases lining up with TRBD1. Trimming took 2 bases from V and 10 from J; bases not matched to a gene: 5. The CDR3 spans 13 residues. Germline V gene sequence: CDR1 SQVTM, CDR2 ANQGSEA. The CDR3 reads CSVETGQGDAQYF. CDR3 nucleotides: TGCAGCGTTGAAACGGGACAGGGGGATGCGCAGTATTTT.

In regard to this clonotype: In this CDR3 the conserved last residue, phenylalanine or tryptophan, is missing, so a read error is likely. The V gene is TRBV20-1, the J gene TRBJ2-7; D uncertain. V lost 1 base and J lost 4, with 11 bases in between. CDR3 length equals 13 residues. Germline CDR1 is DFQATT and CDR2 is SNEGSKA (reference sequence). This CDR3 is CSARVPSTYEQYL. CDR3 coding DNA: TGCAGTGCTAGAGTCCCGTCGACTTACGAGCAGTACCTC.

This clonotype was recorded only once. The rearrangement uses TRBV27 and TRBJ2-7, with 7 bases that match TRBD1. The CDR3 contains 14 residues. V lost 5 bases, J lost 5 bases, and 9 bases stayed unmatched. CDR1 and CDR2 from the germline V gene are MNHEY and SMNVEV (reference sequence). The CDR3 nucleotides read TGTGCCAGCAGTCTCGACAGGGTAAGGAACGAGCAGTACTTC. It is translated as CASSLDRVRNEQYF.

The chain recombines TRBV28 with TRBJ1-2; tentative D call: TRBD1 (5 bases). The germline gives CDR1 MDHEN, CDR2 SYDVKM. The V gene lost 8 bases and the J gene lost 0 bases, with 19 bases spanning the gap. The CDR3 totals 16 residues. The CDR3 bases are TGTGCCAGCGCCTTGGAGGGGCTTGAAGCTAACTATGGCTACACCTTC. Its protein product is CASALEGLEANYGYTF.

This clonotype was seen a few times. V is TRBV6-1 and J is TRBJ1-3; 7 bases are shared with TRBD1. Trimming at V came to 7 bases and at J to 1 base, leaving 4 bases not matched to a gene. The length of the CDR3 is 14 residues. Germline V gene sequence: CDR1 MNHNS, CDR2 SASEGT. The CDR3 loop is CASTPGGSGNTIYF. For the CDR3, the DNA is TGTGCCAGCACTCCAGGGGGATCTGGAAACACCATATATTTT.

This chain joins TRBV6-4 and TRBJ1-1; D is unresolved. The V gene lost 5 bases and the J gene lost 4 bases, with 14 bases spanning the gap. Looked up from germline, CDR1 is MRHNA and CDR2 is SNTAGT. This CDR3 comprises 14 residues. The CDR3 loop is CASSREISGTEAFF. CDR3 DNA: TGTGCCAGCAGTAGGGAAATCTCGGGCACTGAAGCTTTCTTT.

The genes are TRBV20-1 and TRBJ2-7, with 10 bases fitting TRBD2. The V gene's germline CDR1 is DFQATT and CDR2 SNEGSKA (reference sequence). CDR3 size: 12 residues. V shed 6 bases and J 6 bases; nucleotides not matched to a gene: 5. CDR3 residues: CSASGRAGEQYF. CDR3 coding DNA: TGCAGTGCCAGCGGGAGGGCCGGCGAGCAGTACTTC.

The V and J genes are TRBV19 and TRBJ2-3; D is undetermined. Germline lookup yields CDR1 LNHDA and CDR2 SQIVND (reference sequence). The germline V and J ends were trimmed by 0 bases and 2 bases, with 15 bases remaining between them. This CDR3 is 17 amino acids long. The CDR3 nucleotides read TGTGCCAGTAGTATAGAGTCGCGCTTGTACCCCACAGATACGCAGTATTTT. Translation: CASSIESRLYPTDTQYF.

The V and J genes are TRBV27 and TRBJ2-7; D is undetermined. Germline V gene sequence: CDR1 MNHEY, CDR2 SMNVEV (reference sequence). Trimming took off 3 bases at V and 6 bases at J, with 18 bases between the two ends. The length of the CDR3 is 15 residues. The CDR3 here is CASSFTGRAGLEQYF. The CDR3 bases are TGTGCCAGCAGTTTTACGGGTAGGGCCGGGCTCGAGCAGTACTTC.

This clonotype was detected a few times. At one boundary the junction diverges from the germline segment, which might be a read error. The rearrangement uses TRBV7-7 and TRBJ2-5, with 9 bases fitting TRBD2. CDR1 and CDR2 (germline): SSHAT, FNYEAQ (reference sequence). This CDR3 has 13 residues. CDR3 loop: CASSLSGRETQYF. CDR3 sequence (DNA): TGTGCTAGCAGCCTTAGCGGGAGAGAGACCCAGTACTTC.

CDR3 residues: CASSREGAPAGQPQHF. CDR3 bases: TGTGCCAGCAGTAGGGAGGGAGCGCCGGCGGGTCAGCCCCAGCATTTT. The chain joins TRBV27 to TRBJ1-5; no clear D. Trimming took off 5 bases at V and 6 bases at J, with 20 bases between the two ends. CDR1 and CDR2 (germline): MNHEY, SMNVEV (reference sequence). The CDR3 covers 16 residues.

This clonotype has more than one count but fewer than ten. V and J are TRBV20-1 and TRBJ2-1, with D possibly being TRBD2 (6 bases). The germline CDR1 and CDR2 sequences are DFQATT and SNEGSKA (reference sequence). The CDR3 totals 12 residues. V lost 1 base and J lost 15, with 16 bases in between. DNA for the CDR3: TGCAGTGCTAGAGGGGAGGAGGGAGAGGTGTTCTTC. As protein: CSARGEEGEVFF.

This clonotype appeared a few times. The rearrangement links TRBV6-1 to TRBJ1-1, with D maybe TRBD1 (6 bases). Germline V gene sequence: CDR1 MNHNS, CDR2 SASEGT. Trimming left V 5 bases short and J 4 bases short, with 11 bases between. The CDR3 loop spans 13 amino acids. The CDR3: CASSQKGVTEAFF. CDR3 nucleotide sequence: TGTGCCAGCAGTCAAAAGGGGGTCACTGAAGCTTTCTTT.

This clonotype is medium-sized. The chain links TRBV11-2 to TRBJ1-2; D not resolved. Germline CDR1 reads SGHAT; CDR2 reads FQNNGV. The V end was cut by 5 bases, the J end by 4 bases, with 8 bases between. The CDR3 runs 12 residues. CDR3 sequence: CASSRDLYGYTF. CDR3 nucleotides: TGTGCCAGCAGCAGAGACCTCTATGGCTACACCTTC.

This clonotype was picked up a small number of times. J is TRBJ2-3 and V is TRBV28; D possibly matches TRBD1 or TRBD2 (5 bases each). The length of the CDR3 is 15 residues. Germline CDR1 reads MDHEN; CDR2 reads SYDVKM. The germline V and J ends were trimmed by 6 bases and 4 bases, with 17 bases remaining between them. The CDR3 nucleotides are TGTGCCAGCAGGACACGGGGCCGAGGGCCAGATACGCAGTATTTT. This gives the protein CASRTRGRGPDTQYF.

The table lists this clonotype with a few counts. The V and J genes are TRBV7-6 and TRBJ2-5; 8 bases map to TRBD1. Germline CDR1 and CDR2: SGHVS and FNYEAQ. The CDR3 has 15 residues. With 0 bases clipped from V and 8 bases from J, the junction kept 8 bases outside the gene matches. This CDR3 is CASSLASRQGYTQYF. CDR3 sequence (DNA): TGTGCCAGCAGCTTAGCGTCTCGACAGGGGTATACCCAGTACTTC.

This rearrangement joins TRBV15 to TRBJ2-7; 14 nucleotides match TRBD2. J gave up 4 bases and V 5 bases, and 7 bases lay outside the gene matches. This CDR3 has 16 residues. Germline CDR1 reads LNHNV; CDR2 reads YYDKDF (reference sequence). The CDR3 protein is CATSRSGTSGSYEQYF. The CDR3 DNA is TGTGCCACCAGCCGCTCTGGGACTAGCGGGAGTTACGAGCAGTACTTC.

The J gene is TRBJ2-3, the V gene TRBV5-4; 9 bases fit TRBD2. The CDR3 length is 15 residues. Germline CDR1 reads SGHNT; CDR2 reads YYREEE (reference sequence). Trimming cost V 1 base and J 4 bases; bases outside gene matches: 4. CDR3 loop: CASSLRLADSDTQYF. In nucleotides, the CDR3 is TGTGCCAGCAGCTTGAGACTAGCGGATTCAGATACGCAGTATTTT.

The genes are TRBV25-1 and TRBJ2-1; 16 nucleotides line up with TRBD2. This CDR3 spans 19 amino acids. Trimming took 3 bases from V and 6 from J; bases not matched to a gene: 11. Germline V gives CDR1 MGHDK, CDR2 SYGVNS. CDR3 in amino acids: CASSDSGTSGRAPPNEQFF. As DNA, the CDR3 is TGTGCCAGCAGTGACTCCGGGACTAGCGGGAGGGCTCCCCCCAATGAGCAGTTCTTC.

The chain links TRBV6-5 to TRBJ2-1; 15 nucleotides match TRBD2. The DNA end lines up better with TRBJ2-7; the J call may be wrong. The germline gives CDR1 MNHEY, CDR2 SVGAGI. CDR3 length: 19 amino acids. CDR3 amino acids: CASSFRTSGRAIGYHEQYF. The CDR3 DNA is TGTGCCAGCAGTTTCCGGACTAGCGGGAGGGCCATTGGTTACCACGAGCAGTACTTC.

The chain is built from TRBV28 and TRBJ2-5; D might be TRBD2 (6 bases). This CDR3 has 19 amino acids. Germline V gene lookup returns CDR1 MDHEN and CDR2 SYDVKM. Trimming removed 5 bases from V and 3 bases from J, with 28 bases in between. The CDR3 region is CASSPGRGWRDITEETQYF. CDR3 nucleotides: TGTGCCAGCAGTCCCGGCCGTGGATGGCGGGATATTACGGAAGAGACCCAGTACTTC.

The chain joins TRBV30 to TRBJ1-1, with D uncertain. Trimming removed 2 bases at V and 5 bases at J, with 12 bases between. The CDR3 sequence is 13 residues long. The germline V gene has CDR1 GTSNPN and CDR2 SVGIG (reference sequence). For the CDR3, the DNA is TGTGCCTGGAGTATTGGGCTCCGTACTGAAGCTTTCTTT. Its translation: CAWSIGLRTEAFF.

The chain carries TRBV19 and TRBJ2-2; TRBD2 is a possible D gene (5 bases). The V end was cut by 7 bases, the J end by 1 base, with 10 bases between. CDR3 length: 14 amino acids. CDR1 and CDR2 (germline): LNHDA, SQIVND (reference sequence). The DNA for the CDR3 is TGTGCCAGTAATCGGGGAGAGAACACCGGGGAGCTGTTTTTT. This translates into CASNRGENTGELFF.